A single sample is the source of the 19 T cell receptor beta chains below, sequenced in a study of monozygotic twins with inflammatory bowel disease. No DNA is given; TCRdb re-called the 5' RACE reads and lists each CDR3 protein once. The sample data list under 150,000 distinct CDR3 sequences. Input material: blood. These receptors all stem from a human donor with ulcerative colitis or Crohn's disease, or a healthy co-twin of an affected twin (not recorded which).

The gene calls are TRBV20-1 and TRBJ2-7. This CDR3 has 14 residues. Germline V gene lookup returns CDR1 DFQATT and CDR2 SNEGSKA (reference sequence). The CDR3 sequence is CSARDRSAAAKQYF.

V usage is TRBV11-2 and J usage is TRBJ1-2; TCRdb returns TRBD1, unconfirmable since there is no DNA. Germline CDR1 SGHAT, CDR2 FQNNGV. The CDR3 loop spans 16 amino acids. CDR3 sequence reads: CASSHPQGGLNYGYTF.

The V and J genes are TRBV12-3 or TRBV12-4 and TRBJ2-7; the D call from TCRdb, TRBD1, cannot be confirmed without DNA. This CDR3 spans 15 amino acids. The CDR3 spells CASSRSGQGTYEQYF.

V and J are TRBV6-4 and TRBJ2-1. The CDR3 length is 13 residues. Germline loops: CDR1 MRHNA, CDR2 SNTAGT. The CDR3: CASSGSLTNEQFF.

This sequence joins TRBV5-1 and TRBJ2-7; TCRdb names TRBD2, which stays unverified in the absence of DNA. The CDR3 is 16 residues long. The germline V gene encodes CDR1 SGHRS and CDR2 YFSETQ. The CDR3 region is CASSLWEAGSSYEQYF.

V is TRBV20-1 and J is TRBJ1-4; TCRdb returns TRBD1, unconfirmable since there is no DNA. Germline-derived CDR1 and CDR2 are DFQATT and SNEGSKA (reference sequence). This CDR3 spans 15 amino acids. CDR3 region: CSASRDGATNEKLFF.

The chain joins TRBV27 to TRBJ2-3. The germline V gene has CDR1 MNHEY and CDR2 SMNVEV (reference sequence). The CDR3 runs 14 residues. This CDR3 reads CASSPYSLTDTQYF.

This chain connects TRBV7-6 to TRBJ1-1; the D call from TCRdb, TRBD1, cannot be confirmed without DNA. Germline V lookup: CDR1 SGHVS, CDR2 FNYEAQ. The CDR3 has 16 residues. CDR3 residues: CASSLAGQGAGTEAFF.

V gene TRBV20-1 combines with J gene TRBJ2-7; TCRdb picks TRBD1, but there is no DNA to check that call. The germline gives CDR1 DFQATT, CDR2 SNEGSKA (reference sequence). This CDR3 is built from 14 residues. This chain's CDR3 is CSASLEGVFDEQYF.

V and J are TRBV11-1 and TRBJ2-3; the TCRdb D gene call, TRBD1, has no DNA to confirm it. The V gene's germline CDR1 is SGHAT and CDR2 FQDESV (reference sequence). This CDR3 spans 16 amino acids. CDR3 loop: CASSEGQGGVWDTQYF. Based on the CDR3 plus reference TRBV11-1 and TRBJ2-3, the full variable domain is EAEVAQSPRYKITEKSQAVAFWCDPISGHATLYWYRQILGQGPELLVQFQDESVVDDSQLPKDRFSAERLKGVDSTLKIQPAELGDSAMYLCASSEGQGGVWDTQYFGPGTRLTVL.

The V gene is TRBV5-1, the J gene TRBJ1-1; absent DNA, TCRdb's TRBD1 call cannot be checked. This CDR3 has 13 amino acids. The germline CDR1 and CDR2 sequences are SGHRS and YFSETQ. This chain's CDR3 is CASVGQQDTEAFF.

The V and J genes are TRBV5-1 and TRBJ2-7. The CDR3 sequence is 15 residues long. Germline assignment: CDR1 SGHRS and CDR2 YFSETQ. CDR3 in amino acids: CASSLVAVTSYEQYF.

The chain couples TRBV9 to TRBJ2-2. The germline CDR1 and CDR2 sequences are SGDLS and YYNGEE. This CDR3 has 12 amino acids. Here the CDR3 reads CASSRNGGELFF.

The chain uses TRBV29-1 and TRBJ2-7. The CDR3 is made up of 13 amino acids. Germline CDR1 and CDR2: SQVTM and ANQGSEA. CDR3 loop: CSVERGRLSEQYF.

This chain links TRBV5-1 with TRBJ2-2; checking the TCRdb D call of TRBD1 is not possible without DNA. Germline V CDR1 and CDR2: SGHRS, YFSETQ. The CDR3 sequence is 16 residues long. The CDR3 loop is CASSLVAGVDTGELFF.

The chain joins TRBV12-3 or TRBV12-4 to TRBJ2-7. The CDR3 loop spans 13 amino acids. This CDR3 is CASSFSGGYEQYF.

The chain uses TRBV19 and TRBJ2-7; TCRdb gives TRBD1 as the D gene, but with no DNA this cannot be confirmed. Germline-derived CDR1 and CDR2 are LNHDA and SQIVND (reference sequence). This CDR3 is 15 amino acids long. CDR3 in amino acids: CASSIGMWESYEQYF.

The chain joins TRBV19 to TRBJ2-6; lacking DNA, the TRBD1 call made by TCRdb goes unchecked. The CDR3 contains 16 residues. Germline-derived CDR1 and CDR2 are LNHDA and SQIVND (reference sequence). Here the CDR3 reads CASSLSTRSGANVLTF.

This rearrangement joins TRBV20-1 to TRBJ2-5. The V gene's germline CDR1 is DFQATT and CDR2 SNEGSKA (reference sequence). There are 13 residues in the CDR3. The CDR3 sequence is CSAFLGFQETQYF.